This TCR beta chain was captured in a study of regulatory T cells in long-lasting Graves disease. Described time point: persistent/refractory GD, antithyroid drugs over 5 years with positive TRAb. Preparation of the TCR library used RNA extracted from PBMCs. Overall study findings and caveats: Accuracy was possibly reduced by small sample size.

Germline lookup yields CDR1 SGDLS and CDR2 YYNGEE. CDR3 length: 16 amino acids. J was trimmed by 1 base and V by 2 bases; bases with no gene match: 9. Through Arm-PCR of CDR3 regions and iRepertoire HTBI primers, TCR beta libraries were built. TCRdb processed the multiplex PCR reads anew with MiXCR; each CDR3 protein has one entry. The table includes about 470,000 distinct CDR3 sequences, less than 25% detected once. This clonotype was seen at least ten times. Its specificity is unknown. The genes are TRBV9 and TRBJ2-7; 7 bases fit TRBD1. This clonotype was obtained from a female donor with Graves disease. Material: peripheral blood mononuclear cells (PBMCs), obtained when the disease was refractory, from a patient treated with antithyroid drugs. CDR3 sequence reads: CASSVDGTAFSYEQYF. Here the CDR3 DNA reads TGTGCCAGCAGCGTTGACGGGACAGCTTTTTCCTACGAGCAGTACTTC.